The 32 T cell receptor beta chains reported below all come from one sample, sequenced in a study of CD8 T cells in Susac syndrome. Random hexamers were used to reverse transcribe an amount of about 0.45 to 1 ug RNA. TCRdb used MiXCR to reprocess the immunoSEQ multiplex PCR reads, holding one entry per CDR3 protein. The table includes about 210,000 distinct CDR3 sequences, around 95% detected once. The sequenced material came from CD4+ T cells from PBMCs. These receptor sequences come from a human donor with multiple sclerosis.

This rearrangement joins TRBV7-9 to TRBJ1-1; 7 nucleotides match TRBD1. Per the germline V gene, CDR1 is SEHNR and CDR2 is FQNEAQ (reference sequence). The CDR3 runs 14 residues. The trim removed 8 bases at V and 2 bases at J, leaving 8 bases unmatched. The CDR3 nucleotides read TGTGCCAGCTCCAACCGGGACAGCAACACTGAAGCTTTCTTT. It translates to CASSNRDSNTEAFF.

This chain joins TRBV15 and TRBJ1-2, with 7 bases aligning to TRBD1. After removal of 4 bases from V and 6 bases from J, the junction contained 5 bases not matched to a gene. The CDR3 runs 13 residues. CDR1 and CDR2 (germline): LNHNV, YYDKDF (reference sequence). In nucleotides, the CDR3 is TGTGCCACCAGCACTACAGGGGTCGATGGCTACACCTTC. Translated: CATSTTGVDGYTF.

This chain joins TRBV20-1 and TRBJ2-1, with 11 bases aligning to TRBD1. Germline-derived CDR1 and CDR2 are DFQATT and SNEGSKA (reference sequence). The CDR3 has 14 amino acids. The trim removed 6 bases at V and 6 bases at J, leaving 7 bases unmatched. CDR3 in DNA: TGCAGTGCCCATTGGGACAGGGGGGGCAATGAGCAGTTCTTC. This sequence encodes CSAHWDRGGNEQFF.

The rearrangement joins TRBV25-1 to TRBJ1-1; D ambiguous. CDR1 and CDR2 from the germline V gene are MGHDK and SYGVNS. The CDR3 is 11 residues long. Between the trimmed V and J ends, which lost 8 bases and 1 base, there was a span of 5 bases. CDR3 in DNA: TGTGCCAGCCTGAGGAACACTGAAGCTTTCTTT. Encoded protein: CASLRNTEAFF.

For the CDR3, the DNA is TGTGCCAGCTCCCCATCGACAGGGAACACTGAAGCTTTCTTT. Its protein is CASSPSTGNTEAFF. V gene TRBV18 combines with J gene TRBJ1-1; TRBD1 might be the D (6 bases). The CDR3 loop spans 14 amino acids. Per the germline V gene, CDR1 is KGHSH and CDR2 is LQKENI. The V end was cut by 6 bases, the J end by 1 base, with 12 bases between.

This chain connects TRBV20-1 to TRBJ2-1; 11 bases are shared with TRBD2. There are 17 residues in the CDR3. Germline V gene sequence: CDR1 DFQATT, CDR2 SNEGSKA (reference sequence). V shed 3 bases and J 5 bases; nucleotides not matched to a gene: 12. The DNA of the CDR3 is TGCAGTGCTAGCCGAGGGACTAGCGGACAATCCCACAATGAGCAGTTCTTC. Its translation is CSASRGTSGQSHNEQFF.

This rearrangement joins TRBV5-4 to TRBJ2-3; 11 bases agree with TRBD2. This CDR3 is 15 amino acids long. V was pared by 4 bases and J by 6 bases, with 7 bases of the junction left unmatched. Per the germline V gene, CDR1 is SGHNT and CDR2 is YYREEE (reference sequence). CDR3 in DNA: TGTGCCAGCAGCATTTCTAGCGGGAGGTTGGATACGCAGTATTTT. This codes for CASSISSGRLDTQYF.

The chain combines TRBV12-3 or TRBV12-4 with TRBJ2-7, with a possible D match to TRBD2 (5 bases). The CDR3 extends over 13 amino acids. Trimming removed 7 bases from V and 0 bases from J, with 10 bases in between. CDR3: CASTLGGSYEQYF. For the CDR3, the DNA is TGTGCCAGCACCTTAGGAGGCTCCTACGAGCAGTACTTC.

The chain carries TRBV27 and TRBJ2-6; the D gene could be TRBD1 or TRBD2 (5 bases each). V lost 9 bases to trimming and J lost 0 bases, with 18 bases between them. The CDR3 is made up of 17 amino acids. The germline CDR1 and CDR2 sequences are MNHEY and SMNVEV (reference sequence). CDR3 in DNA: TGTGCCAGTCCTATACCGGGACGGCGCTCTGGGGCCAACGTCCTGACTTTC. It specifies CASPIPGRRSGANVLTF.

CDR3 amino acids: CASSTGGANYGYTF. Written as DNA, the CDR3 is TGTGCCAGCAGTACGGGCGGTGCTAACTATGGCTACACCTTC. The chain employs TRBV27 and TRBJ1-2, with D unclear. The CDR3 is 14 amino acids. The germline CDR1 and CDR2 sequences are MNHEY and SMNVEV (reference sequence). V gave up 5 bases and J gave up 0 bases, with 10 bases separating them.

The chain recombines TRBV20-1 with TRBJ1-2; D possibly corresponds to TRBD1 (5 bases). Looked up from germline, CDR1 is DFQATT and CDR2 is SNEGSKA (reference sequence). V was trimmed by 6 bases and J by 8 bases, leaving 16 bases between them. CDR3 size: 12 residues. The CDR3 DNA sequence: TGCAGTGCCCGGACCGGGGGTTGGGGCTACACCTTC. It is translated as CSARTGGWGYTF.

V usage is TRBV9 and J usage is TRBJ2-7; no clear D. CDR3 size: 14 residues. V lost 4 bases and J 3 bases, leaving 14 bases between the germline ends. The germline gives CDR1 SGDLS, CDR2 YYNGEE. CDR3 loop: CASSPSGLIYEQYF. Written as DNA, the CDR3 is TGTGCCAGCAGCCCATCCGGGCTTATCTACGAGCAGTACTTC.

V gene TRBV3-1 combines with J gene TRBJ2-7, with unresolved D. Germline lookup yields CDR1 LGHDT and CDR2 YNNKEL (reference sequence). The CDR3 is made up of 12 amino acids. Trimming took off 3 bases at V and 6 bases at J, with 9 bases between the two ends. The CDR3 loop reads CASSHRASEQYF. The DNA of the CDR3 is TGTGCCAGCAGCCATCGGGCGAGCGAGCAGTACTTC.

Here the CDR3 reads CASSIAGSYGYTF. The CDR3 region has the DNA TGTGCCAGCAGTATCGCAGGGAGCTATGGCTACACCTTC. The chain links TRBV6-5 to TRBJ1-2, with a possible D match to TRBD1 (5 bases). The germline gives CDR1 MNHEY, CDR2 SVGAGI. Trimming left V 5 bases short and J 4 bases short, with 11 bases between. CDR3 length: 13 residues.

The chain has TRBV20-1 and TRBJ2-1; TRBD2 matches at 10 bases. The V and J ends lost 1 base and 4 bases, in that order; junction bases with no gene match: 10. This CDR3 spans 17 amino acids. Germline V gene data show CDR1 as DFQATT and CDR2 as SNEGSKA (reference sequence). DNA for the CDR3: TGCAGTGCTAGAGTGGCTAGCGGGGGCTCTTCATACAATGAGCAGTTCTTC. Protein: CSARVASGGSSYNEQFF.

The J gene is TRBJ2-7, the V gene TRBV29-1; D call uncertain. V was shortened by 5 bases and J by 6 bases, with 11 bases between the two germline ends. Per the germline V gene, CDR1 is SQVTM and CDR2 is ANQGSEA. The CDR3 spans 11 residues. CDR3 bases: TGCAGCGTTCATATACGTGGCGAGCAGTACTTC. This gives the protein CSVHIRGEQYF.

The CDR3 region is CASSIGQNSYNEQFF. CDR3 nucleotides: TGTGCCAGTAGTATCGGTCAAAACTCCTACAATGAGCAGTTCTTC. The chain combines TRBV19 with TRBJ2-1; D gene ambiguous. CDR3 length equals 15 residues. Germline V lookup: CDR1 LNHDA, CDR2 SQIVND (reference sequence). The V and J ends lost 3 bases and 0 bases respectively, with 9 bases between them.

The CDR3 here is CAWSVGRVRPGTQYF. The CDR3 DNA is TGTGCCTGGAGTGTTGGCAGGGTGAGGCCGGGGACCCAGTACTTC. This chain joins TRBV30 and TRBJ2-5; TRBD1 is a possible D gene (5 bases). The CDR3 contains 15 residues. The ends were cut back, 0 bases at V and 7 bases at J, with 18 bases in the middle. CDR1 is GTSNPN and CDR2 is SVGIG in the germline V gene (reference sequence).

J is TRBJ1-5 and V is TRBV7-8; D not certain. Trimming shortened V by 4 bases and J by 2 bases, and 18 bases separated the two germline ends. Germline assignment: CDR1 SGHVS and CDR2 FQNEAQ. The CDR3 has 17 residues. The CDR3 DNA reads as TGTGCCAGCAGCTCCGCTGGGGTGCGGGTTGGCAATCAGCCCCAGCATTTT. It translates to CASSSAGVRVGNQPQHF.

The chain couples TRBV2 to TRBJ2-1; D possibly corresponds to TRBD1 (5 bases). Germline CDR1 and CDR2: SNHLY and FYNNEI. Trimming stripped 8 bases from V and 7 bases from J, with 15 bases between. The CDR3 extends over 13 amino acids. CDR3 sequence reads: CASAGQGLNEQFF. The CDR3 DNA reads TGTGCCAGCGCTGGGCAGGGATTGAATGAGCAGTTCTTC.

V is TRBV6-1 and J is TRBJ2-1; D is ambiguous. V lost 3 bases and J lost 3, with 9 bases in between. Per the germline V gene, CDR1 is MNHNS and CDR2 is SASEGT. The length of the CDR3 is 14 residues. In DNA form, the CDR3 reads TGTGCCAGCAGTGATGTCGGAATCTACAATGAGCAGTTCTTC. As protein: CASSDVGIYNEQFF.

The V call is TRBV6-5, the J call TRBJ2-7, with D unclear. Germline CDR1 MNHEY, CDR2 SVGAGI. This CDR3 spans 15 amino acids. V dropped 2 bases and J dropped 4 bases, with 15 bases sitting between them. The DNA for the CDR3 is TGTGCCAGCAGTTACGGGCACCAAGGAGCGTACGAGCAGTACTTC. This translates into CASSYGHQGAYEQYF.

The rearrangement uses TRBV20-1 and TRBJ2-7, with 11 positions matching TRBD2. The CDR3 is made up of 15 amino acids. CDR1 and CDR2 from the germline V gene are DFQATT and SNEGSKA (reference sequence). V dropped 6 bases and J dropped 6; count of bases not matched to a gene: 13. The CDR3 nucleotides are TGCAGTGCGGGGCCTAGCGGGAGGCGCGCTCCCGAGCAGTACTTC. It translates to CSAGPSGRRAPEQYF.

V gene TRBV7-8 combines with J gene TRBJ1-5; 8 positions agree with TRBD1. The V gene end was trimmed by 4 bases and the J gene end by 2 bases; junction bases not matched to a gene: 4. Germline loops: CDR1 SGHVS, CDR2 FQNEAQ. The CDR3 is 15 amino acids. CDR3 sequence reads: CASSSDRVGNQPQHF. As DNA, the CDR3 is TGTGCCAGCAGCTCGGACAGGGTGGGCAATCAGCCCCAGCATTTT.

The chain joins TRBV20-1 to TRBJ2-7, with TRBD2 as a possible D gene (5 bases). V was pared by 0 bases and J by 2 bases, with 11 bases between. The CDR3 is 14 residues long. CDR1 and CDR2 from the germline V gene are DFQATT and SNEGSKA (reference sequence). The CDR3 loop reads CSARDREGTYEQYF. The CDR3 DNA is TGCAGTGCTAGAGATCGGGAAGGGACCTACGAGCAGTACTTC.

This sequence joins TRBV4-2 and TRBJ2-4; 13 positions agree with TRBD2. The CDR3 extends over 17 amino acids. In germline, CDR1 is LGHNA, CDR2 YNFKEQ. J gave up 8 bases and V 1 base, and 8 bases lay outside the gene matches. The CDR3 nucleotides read TGTGCCAGCAGCCAAGTCGGACTAGCGGGAGAGGGAGACATTCAGTACTTC. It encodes CASSQVGLAGEGDIQYF.

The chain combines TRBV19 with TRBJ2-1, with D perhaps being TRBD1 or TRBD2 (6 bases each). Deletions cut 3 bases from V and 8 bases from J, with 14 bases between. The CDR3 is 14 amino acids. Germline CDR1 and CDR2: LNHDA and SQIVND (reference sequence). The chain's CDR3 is CASSMGRRGDEQFF. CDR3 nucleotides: TGTGCCAGTAGTATGGGGAGGAGGGGGGATGAGCAGTTCTTC. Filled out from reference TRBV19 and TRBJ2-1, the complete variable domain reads DGGITQSPKYLFRKEGQNVTLSCEQNLNHDAMYWYRQDPGQGLRLIYYSQIVNDFQKGDIAEGYSVSREKKESFPLTVTSAQKNPTAFYLCASSMGRRGDEQFFGPGTRLTVL.

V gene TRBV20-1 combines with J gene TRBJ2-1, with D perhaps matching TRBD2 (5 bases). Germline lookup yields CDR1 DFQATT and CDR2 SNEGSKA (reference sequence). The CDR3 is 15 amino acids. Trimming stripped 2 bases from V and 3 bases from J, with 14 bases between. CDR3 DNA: TGCAGTGCTAGATCTCCCGGGAAATACTACAATGAGCAGTTCTTC. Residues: CSARSPGKYYNEQFF.

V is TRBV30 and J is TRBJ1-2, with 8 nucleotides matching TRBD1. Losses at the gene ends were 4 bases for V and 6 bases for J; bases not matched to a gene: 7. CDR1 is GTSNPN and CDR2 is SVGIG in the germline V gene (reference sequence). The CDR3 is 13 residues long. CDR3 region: CAWTQGAWNGYTF. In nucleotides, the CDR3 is TGTGCCTGGACTCAGGGGGCCTGGAATGGCTACACCTTC. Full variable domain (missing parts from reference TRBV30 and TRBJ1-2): SQTIHQWPATLVQPVGSPLSLECTVEGTSNPNLYWYRQAAGRGLQLLFYSVGIGQISSEVPQNLSASRPQDRQFILSSKKLLLSDSGFYLCAWTQGAWNGYTFGSGTRLTVV.

For the CDR3, the DNA is TGTGCCAGCAGCTTAGCGCGAGCGGGGGGGCTCGATGAGCAGTTCTTC. It is translated as CASSLARAGGLDEQFF. The chain is built from TRBV7-6 and TRBJ2-1, with TRBD2 identical over 10 bases. CDR1 is SGHVS and CDR2 is FNYEAQ in the germline V gene. This CDR3 has 16 amino acids. The V gene end was trimmed by 0 bases and the J gene end by 8 bases; junction bases not matched to a gene: 7. The full variable domain, completed using reference TRBV7-6 and TRBJ2-1, is GAGVSQSPRYKVTKRGQDVALRCDPISGHVSLYWYRQALGQGPEFLTYFNYEAQQDKSGLPNDRFSAERPEGSISTLTIQRTEQRDSAMYRCASSLARAGGLDEQFFGPGTRLTVL.

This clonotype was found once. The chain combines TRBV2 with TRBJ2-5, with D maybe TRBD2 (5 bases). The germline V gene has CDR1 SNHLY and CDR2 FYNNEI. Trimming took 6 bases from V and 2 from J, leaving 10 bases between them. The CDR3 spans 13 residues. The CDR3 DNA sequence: TGTGCCAGCAGAGGACTCCTACAAGAGACCCAGTACTTC. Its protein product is CASRGLLQETQYF.

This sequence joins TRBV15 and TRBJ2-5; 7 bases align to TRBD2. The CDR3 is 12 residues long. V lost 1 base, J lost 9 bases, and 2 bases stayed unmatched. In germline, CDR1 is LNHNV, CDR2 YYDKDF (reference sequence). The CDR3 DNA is TGTGCCACCAGCAGAGCCCGGGAGGCCCAGTACTTC. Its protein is CATSRAREAQYF. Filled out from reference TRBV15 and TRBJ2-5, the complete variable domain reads DAMVIQNPRYQVTQFGKPVTLSCSQTLNHNVMYWYQQKSSQAPKLLFHYYDKDFNNEADTPDNFQSRRPNTSFCFLDIRSPGLGDTAMYLCATSRAREAQYFGPGTRLLVL.